The rows below give T cell receptor beta chains drawn from one sample of a study of cytomegalovirus exposure and HLA in healthy donors. Here immunoSEQ multiplex PCR was the method, and the copy in TCRdb shows in-frame clones only, minus some. The sample yields roughly 150,000 clones, approximately 80% seen once. The sample consisted of PBMCs. Receptors were obtained from a man between 25 and 39 years old in good health and CMV-seropositive. Both conserved end residues are part of each CDR3. The D gene is left open where the match is weak. Some rows have no size entry. The others give once, few or many, or a class for an expanded clone.

j_call: TRBJ1-2
d_call: NA
v_call: TRBV9
clone_size: NA
cdr3_aa: CASSVAGGGKNNYGYTF
cdr3_nt: TGTGCCAGCAGCGTAGCGGGAGGGGGTAAGAACAACTATGGCTACACCTTC

j_call: TRBJ2-5
d_call: TRBD2
v_call: TRBV5-1
clone_size: NA
cdr3_aa: CASSLVAGTNRETQYF
cdr3_nt: TGCGCCAGCAGCTTGGTAGCGGGGACTAACAGGGAGACCCAGTACTTC

j_call: TRBJ1-5
d_call: NA
v_call: TRBV30
clone_size: NA
cdr3_aa: CAWSLSGLYQPQHF
cdr3_nt: TGTGCCTGGAGCTTATCAGGGTTATATCAGCCCCAGCATTTT

j_call: TRBJ2-1
d_call: TRBD1
v_call: TRBV7-9
clone_size: once
cdr3_aa: CASSAGTGADNEQFF
cdr3_nt: TGTGCCAGCAGCGCTGGGACAGGGGCCGATAATGAGCAGTTCTTC

j_call: TRBJ2-7
d_call: NA
v_call: TRBV7-3
clone_size: few
cdr3_aa: CASSLQGPYEQYF
cdr3_nt: TGTGCCAGCAGCCTACAGGGACCCTACGAGCAGTACTTC

j_call: TRBJ1-1
d_call: NA
v_call: TRBV7-2
clone_size: few
cdr3_aa: CASSKLPPGVGTEAFF
cdr3_nt: TGTGCCAGCAGCAAATTGCCTCCAGGGGTGGGCACTGAAGCTTTCTTT

j_call: TRBJ1-1
d_call: NA
v_call: TRBV18
clone_size: few
cdr3_aa: CASSPTRNTEAFF
cdr3_nt: TGTGCCAGCTCACCTACGAGGAACACTGAAGCTTTCTTT

j_call: TRBJ2-7
d_call: NA
v_call: TRBV7-2
clone_size: NA
cdr3_aa: CASSLIPGAHEQYF
cdr3_nt: TGTGCCAGCAGCTTAATTCCGGGAGCCCACGAGCAGTACTTC

j_call: TRBJ2-7
d_call: TRBD1
v_call: TRBV5-1
clone_size: NA
cdr3_aa: CASSLAPAGGAYEQYF
cdr3_nt: TGCGCCAGCAGCTTGGCCCCTGCAGGGGGCGCCTACGAGCAGTACTTC

j_call: TRBJ1-2
d_call: NA
v_call: TRBV6-5
clone_size: NA
cdr3_aa: CASIPRTEGNYGYTF
cdr3_nt: TGTGCCAGCATCCCAAGGACAGAAGGTAACTATGGCTACACCTTC

j_call: TRBJ1-4
d_call: TRBD1
v_call: TRBV7-8
clone_size: NA
cdr3_aa: CASSSPLGGTGFEKLFF
cdr3_nt: TGTGCCAGCAGCTCTCCCTTGGGCGGGACAGGGTTTGAAAAACTGTTTTTT

j_call: TRBJ1-2
d_call: NA
v_call: TRBV18
clone_size: NA
cdr3_aa: CASSPLQPTRGYGYTF
cdr3_nt: TGTGCCAGCTCACCACTCCAGCCCACAAGGGGCTATGGCTACACCTTC

j_call: TRBJ2-5
d_call: NA
v_call: TRBV5-1
clone_size: NA
cdr3_aa: CASSPVQWGSETQYF
cdr3_nt: TGCGCCAGCAGTCCCGTTCAGTGGGGCAGCGAGACCCAGTACTTC

j_call: TRBJ2-2
d_call: NA
v_call: TRBV2
clone_size: NA
cdr3_aa: CASAQGMAGELFF
cdr3_nt: TGTGCCAGCGCGCAGGGGATGGCCGGGGAGCTGTTTTTT

j_call: TRBJ2-3
d_call: NA
v_call: TRBV7-8
clone_size: NA
cdr3_aa: CASSSEMRGGDTQYF
cdr3_nt: TGTGCCAGCAGCTCAGAAATGCGGGGAGGAGATACGCAGTATTTT

j_call: TRBJ1-5
d_call: TRBD1
v_call: TRBV5-5
clone_size: NA
cdr3_aa: CASSLVRGNQPQHF
cdr3_nt: TGTGCCAGCAGCTTGGTCAGGGGGAATCAGCCCCAGCATTTT

j_call: TRBJ2-6
d_call: NA
v_call: TRBV5-1
clone_size: few
cdr3_aa: CASSLFTASGANVLTF
cdr3_nt: TGCGCCAGCAGCTTGTTTACAGCCTCTGGGGCCAACGTCCTGACTTTC

j_call: TRBJ1-4
d_call: NA
v_call: TRBV9
clone_size: NA
cdr3_aa: CASSVRPGSEKLFF
cdr3_nt: TGTGCCAGCAGCGTGAGACCGGGTAGTGAAAAACTGTTTTTT

j_call: TRBJ1-4
d_call: NA
v_call: TRBV10-3
clone_size: NA
cdr3_aa: CAIKDTSTTNEKLFF
cdr3_nt: TGTGCCATCAAGGACACCTCGACAACTAATGAAAAACTGTTTTTT